This TCR beta chain was documented in a study of T cell changes during pregnancy in multiple sclerosis. Sequenced by immunoSEQ multiplex PCR; TCRdb stores in-frame clones only, minus some. The table shows approximately 23,000 clones, with 75% to 90% occurring only once. This clone was picked up a small number of times. The CDR3 extends over 15 amino acids. Germline V lookup: CDR1 LGHNA, CDR2 YSLEER. V shed 1 base and J shed 2 bases, with 8 bases lying between them. Sequenced here: CD8+ T cells from peripheral blood mononuclear cells, sampled in the first trimester of pregnancy. V usage is TRBV4-3 and J usage is TRBJ2-2; D uncertain. This receptor was taken from a female donor with multiple sclerosis, enrolled in a pregnancy study. In DNA form, the CDR3 reads TGCGCCAGCAGCCAAGCCCCGGGTAACACCGGGGAGCTGTTTTTT. Amino acids: CASSQAPGNTGELFF.